The present T cell receptor beta chain was sequenced within a study of T cell responses to AZD1222 COVID-19 vaccine. Some clones are missing from TCRdb's copy, which holds only in-frame ones; the method was immunoSEQ multiplex PCR. The data show 130,000 to 150,000 clones, with about 92% seen just once and around 12% held by the top ten. This clone was found once. The target antigen is unknown. Trimming shortened V by 3 bases and J by 2 bases, and 10 bases separated the two germline ends. CDR1 LNHDA and CDR2 SQIVND come from the germline V gene (reference sequence). This CDR3 has 14 residues. General observations from the study: Sampling that yielded the repertoires occurred only after the peak T cell response. As reported, nearly half of all spike-specific TCRs target variant regions that are unmutated.

V usage is TRBV19 and J usage is TRBJ1-1; D uncertain. The starting material was peripheral blood, obtained after recovery from COVID-19. This sequence originates from an adult who had recovered from COVID-19. CDR3 coding DNA: TGTGCCAGTAGTATTTCGACACAAAACACTGAAGCTTTCTTT. This codes for CASSISTQNTEAFF.